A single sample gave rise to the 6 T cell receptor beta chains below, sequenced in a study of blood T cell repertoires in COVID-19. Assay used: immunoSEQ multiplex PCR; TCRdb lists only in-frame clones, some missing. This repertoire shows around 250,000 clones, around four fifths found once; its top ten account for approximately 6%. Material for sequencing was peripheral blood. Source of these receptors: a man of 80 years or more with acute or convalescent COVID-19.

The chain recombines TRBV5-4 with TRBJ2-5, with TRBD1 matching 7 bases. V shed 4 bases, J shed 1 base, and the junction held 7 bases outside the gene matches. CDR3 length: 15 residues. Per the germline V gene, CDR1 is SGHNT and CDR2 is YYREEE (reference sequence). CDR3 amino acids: CASSAPTGLQETQYF. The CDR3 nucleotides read TGTGCCAGCAGCGCCCCGACAGGGCTCCAAGAGACCCAGTACTTC.

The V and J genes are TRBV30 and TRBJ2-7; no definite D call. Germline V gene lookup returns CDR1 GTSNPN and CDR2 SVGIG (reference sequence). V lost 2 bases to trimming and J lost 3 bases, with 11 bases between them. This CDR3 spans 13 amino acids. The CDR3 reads CAWSLGPSYEQYF. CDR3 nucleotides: TGTGCCTGGAGTTTGGGCCCGAGCTACGAGCAGTACTTC.

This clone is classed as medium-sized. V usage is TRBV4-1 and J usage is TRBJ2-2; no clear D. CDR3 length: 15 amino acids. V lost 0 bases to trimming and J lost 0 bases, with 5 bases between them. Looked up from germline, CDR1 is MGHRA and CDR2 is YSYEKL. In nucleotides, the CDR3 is TGCGCCAGCAGCCAAGATCTCTCGAACACCGGGGAGCTGTTTTTT. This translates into CASSQDLSNTGELFF.

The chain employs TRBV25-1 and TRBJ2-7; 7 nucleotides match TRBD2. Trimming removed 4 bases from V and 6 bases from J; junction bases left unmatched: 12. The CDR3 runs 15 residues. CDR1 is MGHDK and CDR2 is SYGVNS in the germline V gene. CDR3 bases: TGTGCCAGCAGTGGGCGACCGACTAGCCCTGTCGAGCAGTACTTC. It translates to CASSGRPTSPVEQYF.

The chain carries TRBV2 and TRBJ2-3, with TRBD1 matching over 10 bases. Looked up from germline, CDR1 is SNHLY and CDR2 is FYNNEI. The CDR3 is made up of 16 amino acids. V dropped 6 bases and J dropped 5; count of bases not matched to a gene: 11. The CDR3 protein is CASRRGGTGVQDTQYF. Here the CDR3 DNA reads TGTGCCAGCAGACGAGGCGGGACAGGGGTTCAAGATACGCAGTATTTT.

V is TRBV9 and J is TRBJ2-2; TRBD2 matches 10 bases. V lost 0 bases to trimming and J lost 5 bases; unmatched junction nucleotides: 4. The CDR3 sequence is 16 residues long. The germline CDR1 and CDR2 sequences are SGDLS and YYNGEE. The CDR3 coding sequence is TGTGCCAGCAGCGTAGGTAGTAGCGGGGGGACCGGGGAGCTGTTTTTT. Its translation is CASSVGSSGGTGELFF.